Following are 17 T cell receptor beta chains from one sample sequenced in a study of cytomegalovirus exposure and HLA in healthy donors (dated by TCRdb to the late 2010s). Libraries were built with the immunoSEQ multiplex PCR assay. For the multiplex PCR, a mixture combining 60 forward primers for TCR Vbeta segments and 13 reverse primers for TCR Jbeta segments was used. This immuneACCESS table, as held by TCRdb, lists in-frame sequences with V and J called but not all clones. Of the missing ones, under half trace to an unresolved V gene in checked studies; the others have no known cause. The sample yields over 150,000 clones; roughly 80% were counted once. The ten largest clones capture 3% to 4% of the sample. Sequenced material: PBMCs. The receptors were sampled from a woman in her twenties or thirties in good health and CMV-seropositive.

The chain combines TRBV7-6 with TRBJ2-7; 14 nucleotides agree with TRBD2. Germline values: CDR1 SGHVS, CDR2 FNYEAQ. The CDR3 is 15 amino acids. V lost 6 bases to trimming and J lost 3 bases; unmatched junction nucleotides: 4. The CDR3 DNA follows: TGTGCCAGCAGTTCCGGGACTAGCGGGAGCTACGAGCAGTACTTC. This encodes CASSSGTSGSYEQYF.

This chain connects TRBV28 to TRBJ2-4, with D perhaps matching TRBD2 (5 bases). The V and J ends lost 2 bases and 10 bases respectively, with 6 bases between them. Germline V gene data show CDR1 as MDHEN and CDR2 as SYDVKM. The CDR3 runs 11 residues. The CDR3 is CASSLTGIQYF. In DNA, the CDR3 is TGTGCCAGCAGTTTAACGGGGATTCAGTACTTC.

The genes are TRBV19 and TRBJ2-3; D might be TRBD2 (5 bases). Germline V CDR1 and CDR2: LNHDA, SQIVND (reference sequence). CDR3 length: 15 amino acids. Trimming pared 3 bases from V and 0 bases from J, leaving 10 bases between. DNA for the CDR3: TGTGCCAGTAGTATTGAGTCGGGGAGCACAGATACGCAGTATTTT. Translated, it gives CASSIESGSTDTQYF.

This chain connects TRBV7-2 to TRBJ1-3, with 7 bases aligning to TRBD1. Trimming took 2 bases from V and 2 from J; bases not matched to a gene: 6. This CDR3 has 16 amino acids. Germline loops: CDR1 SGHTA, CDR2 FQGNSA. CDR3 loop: CASSLNDRVAGNTIYF. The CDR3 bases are TGTGCCAGCAGCTTAAATGACAGGGTAGCTGGAAACACCATATATTTT. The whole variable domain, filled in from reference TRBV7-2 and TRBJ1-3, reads GAGVSQSPSNKVTEKGKDVELRCDPISGHTALYWYRQSLGQGLEFLIYFQGNSAPDKSGLPSDRFSAERTGGSVSTLTIQRTQQEDSAVYLCASSLNDRVAGNTIYFGEGSWLTVV.

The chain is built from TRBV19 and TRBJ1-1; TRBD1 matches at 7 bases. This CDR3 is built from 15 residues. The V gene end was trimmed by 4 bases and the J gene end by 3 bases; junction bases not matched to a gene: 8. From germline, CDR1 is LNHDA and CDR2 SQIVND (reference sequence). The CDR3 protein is CASSTRQGVDTEAFF. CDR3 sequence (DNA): TGTGCCAGTAGTACCAGACAGGGTGTAGACACTGAAGCTTTCTTT.

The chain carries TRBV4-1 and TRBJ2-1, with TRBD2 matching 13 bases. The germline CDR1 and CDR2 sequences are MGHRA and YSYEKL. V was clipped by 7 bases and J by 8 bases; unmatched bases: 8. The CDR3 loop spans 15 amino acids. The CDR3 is CASTSLAGGRDEQFF. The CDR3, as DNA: TGCGCCAGCACCTCACTAGCGGGAGGGAGGGATGAGCAGTTCTTC.

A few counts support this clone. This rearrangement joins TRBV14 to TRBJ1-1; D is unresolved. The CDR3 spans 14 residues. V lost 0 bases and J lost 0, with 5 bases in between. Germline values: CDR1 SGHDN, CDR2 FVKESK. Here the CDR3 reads CASSQDLMNTEAFF. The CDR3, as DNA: TGTGCCAGCAGCCAAGATCTTATGAACACTGAAGCTTTCTTT.

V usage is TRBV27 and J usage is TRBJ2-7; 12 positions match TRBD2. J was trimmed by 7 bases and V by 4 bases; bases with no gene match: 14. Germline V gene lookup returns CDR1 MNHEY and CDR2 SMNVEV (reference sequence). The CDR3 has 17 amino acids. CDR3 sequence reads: CASSSVNLAGGPGEQYF. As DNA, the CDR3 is TGTGCCAGCAGTTCCGTCAACCTAGCGGGAGGGCCGGGTGAGCAGTACTTC.

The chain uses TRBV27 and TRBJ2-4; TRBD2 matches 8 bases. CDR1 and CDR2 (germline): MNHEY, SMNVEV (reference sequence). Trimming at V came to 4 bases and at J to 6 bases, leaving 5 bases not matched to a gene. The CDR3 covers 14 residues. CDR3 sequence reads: CASSYRGGTNIQYF. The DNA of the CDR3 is TGTGCCAGCAGTTATCGCGGGGGGACAAACATTCAGTACTTC.

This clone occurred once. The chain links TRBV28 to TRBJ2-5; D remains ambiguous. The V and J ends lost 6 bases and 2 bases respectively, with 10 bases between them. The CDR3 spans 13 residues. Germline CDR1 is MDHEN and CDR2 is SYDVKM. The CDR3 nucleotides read TGTGCCAGCAGGCCCCAGAGGCAAGAGACCCAGTACTTC. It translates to CASRPQRQETQYF.

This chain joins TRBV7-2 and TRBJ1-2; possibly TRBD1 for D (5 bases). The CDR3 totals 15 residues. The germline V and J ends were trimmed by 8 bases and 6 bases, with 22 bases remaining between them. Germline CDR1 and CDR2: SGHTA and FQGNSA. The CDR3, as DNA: TGTGCCAGCGGAAAGTACGACGTGGGGCGCAATGGCTACACCTTC. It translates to CASGKYDVGRNGYTF.

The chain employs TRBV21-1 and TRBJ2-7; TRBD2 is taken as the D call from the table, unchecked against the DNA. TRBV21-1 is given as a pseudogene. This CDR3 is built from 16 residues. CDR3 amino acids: CASSKGVCGTAYEQYF. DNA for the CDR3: TGTGCCAGCAGCAAAGGGGTATGCGGGACGGCCTACGAGCAGTACTTC.

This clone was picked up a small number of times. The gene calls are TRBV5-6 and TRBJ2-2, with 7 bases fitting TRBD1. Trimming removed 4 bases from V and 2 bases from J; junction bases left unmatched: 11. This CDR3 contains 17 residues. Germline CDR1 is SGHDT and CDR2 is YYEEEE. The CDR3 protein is CASSDAPGQLNTGELFF. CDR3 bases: TGTGCCAGCAGCGATGCGCCGGGACAGCTTAACACCGGGGAGCTGTTTTTT. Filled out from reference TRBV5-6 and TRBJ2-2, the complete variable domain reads DAGVTQSPTHLIKTRGQQVTLRCSPKSGHDTVSWYQQALGQGPQFIFQYYEEEERQRGNFPDRFSGHQFPNYSSELNVNALLLGDSALYLCASSDAPGQLNTGELFFGEGSRLTVL.

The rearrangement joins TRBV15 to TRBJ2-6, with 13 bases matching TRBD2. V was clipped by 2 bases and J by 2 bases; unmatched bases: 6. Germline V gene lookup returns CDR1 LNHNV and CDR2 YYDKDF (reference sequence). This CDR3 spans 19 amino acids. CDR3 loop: CATSRSGLAGVAGANVLTF. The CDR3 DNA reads TGTGCCACCAGCAGATCCGGACTAGCGGGAGTCGCTGGGGCCAACGTCCTGACTTTC.

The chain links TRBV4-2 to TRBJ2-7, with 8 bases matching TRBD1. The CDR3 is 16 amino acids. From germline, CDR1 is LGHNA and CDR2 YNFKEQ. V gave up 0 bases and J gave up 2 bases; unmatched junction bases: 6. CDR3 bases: TGTGCCAGCAGCCAAGATTTAGGACAGGGCACCTACGAGCAGTACTTC. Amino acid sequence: CASSQDLGQGTYEQYF.

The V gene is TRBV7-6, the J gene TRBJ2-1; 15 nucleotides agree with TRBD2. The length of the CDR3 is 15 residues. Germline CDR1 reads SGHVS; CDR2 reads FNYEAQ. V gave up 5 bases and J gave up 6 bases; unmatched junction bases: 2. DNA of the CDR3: TGTGCCAGCAGCCGGACTAGCGGGAGGGTCAATGAGCAGTTCTTC. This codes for CASSRTSGRVNEQFF.

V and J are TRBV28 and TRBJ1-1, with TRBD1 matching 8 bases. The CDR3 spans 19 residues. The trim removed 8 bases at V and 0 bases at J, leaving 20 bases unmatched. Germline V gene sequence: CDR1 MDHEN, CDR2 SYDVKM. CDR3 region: CASPRTIGSGQEMNTEAFF. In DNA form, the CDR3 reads TGTGCCAGCCCCCGGACGATTGGGTCGGGACAGGAGATGAACACTGAAGCTTTCTTT.